This entry lists 22 T cell receptor beta chains sequenced from one sample in a study of CD8 T cells in Susac syndrome. With random hexamers, reverse transcription was performed on about 0.5 to 1 ug of RNA. TCRdb called the immunoSEQ multiplex PCR reads again in MiXCR, with one record for every CDR3 protein. Altogether approximately 120,000 distinct CDR3 sequences are present, under 95% being singletons, with the ten largest covering around 0.24%. The source material was CD8+ T cells from PBMCs. These TCRs come from a human donor with multiple sclerosis.

The chain combines TRBV20-1 with TRBJ2-7; D remains ambiguous. The CDR3 is 12 amino acids. The V gene's germline CDR1 is DFQATT and CDR2 SNEGSKA (reference sequence). Trimming removed 0 bases at V and 4 bases at J, with 7 bases between. The chain's CDR3 is CSARDKEYEQYF. CDR3 DNA sequence: TGCAGTGCTAGAGATAAGGAGTACGAGCAGTACTTC.

This chain connects TRBV4-1 to TRBJ1-5; weak D call: TRBD1 (6 bases). The CDR3 runs to 15 residues. CDR1 MGHRA and CDR2 YSYEKL come from the germline V gene. The germline V and J ends were trimmed by 3 bases and 2 bases, with 11 bases remaining between them. The chain's CDR3 is CASSHITGRNQPQHF. CDR3 nucleotides: TGCGCCAGCAGCCATATAACAGGGCGCAATCAGCCCCAGCATTTT.

The chain couples TRBV5-1 to TRBJ2-5, with D uncertain. Germline assignment: CDR1 SGHRS and CDR2 YFSETQ. V lost 5 bases, J lost 2 bases, and 10 bases lay in between. The CDR3 has 13 amino acids. CDR3 sequence (DNA): TGCGCCAGCAGGCCGGACCCACAAGAGACCCAGTACTTC. Its protein product is CASRPDPQETQYF. Full variable domain (missing parts from reference TRBV5-1 and TRBJ2-5): KAGVTQTPRYLIKTRGQQVTLSCSPISGHRSVSWYQQTPGQGLQFLFEYFSETQRNKGNFPGRFSGRQFSNSRSEMNVSTLELGDSALYLCASRPDPQETQYFGPGTRLLVL.

The rearrangement joins TRBV7-2 to TRBJ1-1; 7 nucleotides agree with TRBD1. Germline lookup yields CDR1 SGHTA and CDR2 FQGNSA. V was clipped by 0 bases and J by 4 bases; unmatched bases: 5. CDR3 length: 15 amino acids. CDR3 amino acids: CASSLARTGATEAFF. The CDR3, as DNA: TGTGCCAGCAGCTTAGCCCGAACAGGGGCCACTGAAGCTTTCTTT.

V and J are TRBV30 and TRBJ2-1, with 8 bases lining up with TRBD1. The trim removed 4 bases at V and 4 bases at J, leaving 6 bases unmatched. CDR1 GTSNPN and CDR2 SVGIG come from the germline V gene (reference sequence). The CDR3 is 14 residues long. The CDR3 spells CAWTPGTGYNEQFF. The CDR3 region has the DNA TGTGCCTGGACCCCCGGGACAGGATACAATGAGCAGTTCTTC.

J is TRBJ1-5 and V is TRBV19; no reliable D call. V was pared by 5 bases and J by 0 bases, with 5 bases between. Germline values: CDR1 LNHDA, CDR2 SQIVND (reference sequence). The CDR3 covers 13 residues. CDR3 sequence (DNA): TGTGCCAGTAGTGATAATAGCAATCAGCCCCAGCATTTT. Its translation is CASSDNSNQPQHF. Filled out from reference TRBV19 and TRBJ1-5, the complete variable domain reads DGGITQSPKYLFRKEGQNVTLSCEQNLNHDAMYWYRQDPGQGLRLIYYSQIVNDFQKGDIAEGYSVSREKKESFPLTVTSAQKNPTAFYLCASSDNSNQPQHFGDGTRLSIL.

The chain carries TRBV6-2 or TRBV6-3 and TRBJ2-1; no reliable D call. The length of the CDR3 is 13 residues. Germline V gene data show CDR1 as MNHEY and CDR2 as SVGEGT. Trimming stripped 0 bases from V and 7 bases from J, with 7 bases between. CDR3 DNA sequence: TGTGCCAGCAGTTACTCGAAATGGAATGAGCAGTTCTTC. Its protein product is CASSYSKWNEQFF.

CDR3 sequence: CASSPGRFSTDTQYF. In DNA, the CDR3 is TGTGCCAGCAGCCCGGGACGGTTTAGCACAGATACGCAGTATTTT. The chain combines TRBV12-3 or TRBV12-4 with TRBJ2-3; D is tentatively TRBD1 or TRBD2 (5 bases each). The CDR3 extends over 15 amino acids. Trimming shortened V by 6 bases and J by 0 bases, and 13 bases separated the two germline ends.

This sequence joins TRBV12-3 or TRBV12-4 and TRBJ1-1, with unresolved D. The CDR3 is 14 residues long. Trimming took off 7 bases at V and 4 bases at J, with 16 bases between the two ends. The CDR3 DNA reads TGTGCCAGCACCCCCATGGCGCTTAGCACTGAAGCTTTCTTT. It codes for CASTPMALSTEAFF.

The chain recombines TRBV12-3 or TRBV12-4 with TRBJ1-2, with D uncertain. The CDR3 loop spans 12 amino acids. V was shortened by 6 bases and J by 12 bases, with 17 bases between the two germline ends. Written as DNA, the CDR3 is TGTGCCAGCAGCGCCCTGCCAGCTAAAAACACCTTC. Translation gives CASSALPAKNTF.

The rearrangement uses TRBV6-2 or TRBV6-3 and TRBJ2-1; D is unclear. The CDR3 consists of 11 residues. Germline CDR1 MNHEY, CDR2 SVGEGT. Trimming stripped 2 bases from V and 6 bases from J, with 2 bases between. The CDR3 sequence is CASSYSNEQFF. In DNA, the CDR3 is TGTGCCAGCAGTTACAGCAATGAGCAGTTCTTC.

The chain couples TRBV5-6 to TRBJ2-5; D possibly matches TRBD1 or TRBD2 (5 bases each). Trimming took off 2 bases at V and 3 bases at J, with 11 bases between the two ends. Germline CDR1 reads SGHDT; CDR2 reads YYEEEE. The CDR3 is 14 amino acids. This CDR3 is CASSFGTVKETQYF. Here the CDR3 DNA reads TGTGCCAGCAGCTTTGGGACGGTGAAAGAGACCCAGTACTTC.

The chain is built from TRBV7-9 and TRBJ2-2; 9 bases agree with TRBD2. J gave up 5 bases and V 4 bases, and 8 bases lay outside the gene matches. CDR1 and CDR2 from the germline V gene are SEHNR and FQNEAQ (reference sequence). This CDR3 spans 16 amino acids. CDR3 loop: CASSSAGGPETGELFF. The DNA of the CDR3 is TGTGCCAGCAGCTCTGCGGGAGGGCCGGAGACCGGGGAGCTGTTTTTT.

This clonotype was seen only once. J is TRBJ1-5 and V is TRBV20-1; D unresolved. Germline CDR1 reads DFQATT; CDR2 reads SNEGSKA (reference sequence). The length of the CDR3 is 13 residues. The CDR3: CRPLVGRNQPQHF. CDR3 nucleotides: TGCAGGCCCCTCGTGGGGAGGAATCAGCCCCAGCATTTT.

This sequence joins TRBV7-9 and TRBJ1-2; D perhaps matches TRBD1 (5 bases). This CDR3 is 12 amino acids long. Deletions cut 4 bases from V and 7 bases from J, with 10 bases between. Germline V CDR1 and CDR2: SEHNR, FQNEAQ (reference sequence). In DNA, the CDR3 is TGTGCCAGCAGCTGGGGGGGGACTGGCTACACCTTC. Translation gives CASSWGGTGYTF.

V is TRBV30 and J is TRBJ2-3, with D perhaps matching TRBD1 or TRBD2 (5 bases each). Trimming took 0 bases from V and 2 from J, leaving 9 bases between them. Germline lookup yields CDR1 GTSNPN and CDR2 SVGIG (reference sequence). The CDR3 loop spans 14 amino acids. This CDR3 is CAWSVLGTTDTQYF. The CDR3 DNA reads as TGTGCCTGGAGTGTACTAGGGACCACAGATACGCAGTATTTT.

The count of this clonotype is one. The chain combines TRBV24-1 with TRBJ2-1; perhaps D is TRBD1 or TRBD2 (5 bases each). CDR3 size: 12 residues. Trimming shortened V by 3 bases and J by 9 bases, and 8 bases separated the two germline ends. Germline CDR1 is KGHDR and CDR2 is SFDVKD. DNA for the CDR3: TGTGCCACCAGTGATGCAGGGAGTGAGCAGTTCTTC. Protein product: CATSDAGSEQFF.

The J gene is TRBJ1-3, the V gene TRBV15; 7 nucleotides match TRBD1. CDR3 length: 13 residues. Germline CDR1 reads LNHNV; CDR2 reads YYDKDF (reference sequence). J gave up 5 bases and V 8 bases, and 6 bases lay outside the gene matches. CDR3 residues: CATEEGARNTIYF. In DNA form, the CDR3 reads TGTGCCACCGAGGAGGGGGCGAGAAACACCATATATTTT.

The rearrangement joins TRBV7-2 to TRBJ1-3; D unclear. CDR3 length: 15 residues. Trimming pared 2 bases from V and 4 bases from J, leaving 12 bases between. The germline gives CDR1 SGHTA, CDR2 FQGNSA. The CDR3 region is CASSLNGGLGNTIYF. CDR3 nucleotide sequence: TGTGCCAGCAGCTTAAATGGTGGGTTAGGAAACACCATATATTTT.

The V gene is TRBV15, the J gene TRBJ2-3, with a tentative D call TRBD2 (6 bases). Germline V gives CDR1 LNHNV, CDR2 YYDKDF (reference sequence). V dropped 8 bases and J dropped 0 bases, with 12 bases sitting between them. The CDR3 is made up of 14 amino acids. The CDR3 here is CATYLSGSTDTQYF. For the CDR3, the DNA is TGTGCCACCTACTTAAGCGGGAGCACAGATACGCAGTATTTT.

This clonotype appeared once. The chain employs TRBV10-3 and TRBJ2-7, with a weak D call TRBD1 (6 bases). Germline V CDR1 and CDR2: ENHRY, SYGVKD. This CDR3 contains 14 residues. V shed 2 bases and J shed 2 bases, with 10 bases lying between them. The CDR3 spells CAISEPTGTYEQYF. CDR3 in DNA: TGTGCCATCAGTGAGCCGACAGGTACCTACGAGCAGTACTTC.

This sequence joins TRBV7-2 and TRBJ2-1; D perhaps matches TRBD2 (6 bases). Per germline, CDR1 SGHTA and CDR2 FQGNSA. The CDR3 totals 16 residues. The germline V and J ends were trimmed by 4 bases and 8 bases, with 21 bases remaining between them. The CDR3 spells CASSSGWRVGGDEQFF. For the CDR3, the DNA is TGTGCCAGCAGCTCAGGTTGGAGGGTGGGTGGTGATGAGCAGTTCTTC.